This T cell receptor beta chain was captured by sequencing in a study of cytomegalovirus exposure and HLA in healthy donors. Findings and limits, study-wide: Most subjects had HLA-A and HLA-B alleles reportedly predicted accurately by TCR beta sequences.

With 60 Vbeta and 13 Jbeta primers, the PCR was carried out. Sequencing used immunoSEQ multiplex PCR; TCRdb keeps in-frame clones, though not all of them. The repertoire holds a few hundred thousand clones, with 65% to 90% as singletons. Note on this clone: Antigen: not known.

Germline V gives CDR1 SEHNR, CDR2 FQNEAQ (reference sequence). J lost 8 bases, V lost 4 bases, and 9 bases had no gene match. There are 14 residues in the CDR3. The clonotype originates from a girl aged 5-17 years in good health and CMV-seronegative. The chain combines TRBV7-9 with TRBJ1-2, with 8 positions matching TRBD1. The specimen was PBMCs. The CDR3 is CASSSADRGGGYTF. CDR3 DNA sequence: TGTGCCAGCAGCTCCGCAGACAGGGGAGGGGGCTACACCTTC.